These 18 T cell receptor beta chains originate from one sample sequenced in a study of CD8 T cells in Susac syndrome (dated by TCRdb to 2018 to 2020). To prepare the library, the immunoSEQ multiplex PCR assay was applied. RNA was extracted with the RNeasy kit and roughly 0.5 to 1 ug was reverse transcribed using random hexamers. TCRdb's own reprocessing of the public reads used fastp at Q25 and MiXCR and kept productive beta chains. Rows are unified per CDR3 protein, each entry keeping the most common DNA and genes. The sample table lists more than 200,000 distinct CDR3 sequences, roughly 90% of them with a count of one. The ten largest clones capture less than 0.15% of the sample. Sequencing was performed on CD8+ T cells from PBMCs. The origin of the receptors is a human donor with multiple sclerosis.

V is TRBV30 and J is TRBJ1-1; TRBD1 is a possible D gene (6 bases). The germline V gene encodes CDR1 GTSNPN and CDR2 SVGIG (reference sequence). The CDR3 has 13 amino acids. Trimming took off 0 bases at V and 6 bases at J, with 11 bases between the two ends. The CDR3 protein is CAWSVGGRAEAFF. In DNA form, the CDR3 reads TGTGCCTGGAGTGTAGGGGGTCGCGCTGAAGCTTTCTTT. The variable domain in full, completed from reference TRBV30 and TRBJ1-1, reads SQTIHQWPATLVQPVGSPLSLECTVEGTSNPNLYWYRQAAGRGLQLLFYSVGIGQISSEVPQNLSASRPQDRQFILSSKKLLLSDSGFYLCAWSVGGRAEAFFGQGTRLTVV.

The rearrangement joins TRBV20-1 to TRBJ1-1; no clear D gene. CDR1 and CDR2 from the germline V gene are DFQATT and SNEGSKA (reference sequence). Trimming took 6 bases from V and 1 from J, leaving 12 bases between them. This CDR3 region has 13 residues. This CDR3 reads CSAPSWGNTEAFF. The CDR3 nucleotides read TGCAGTGCCCCAAGCTGGGGGAACACTGAAGCTTTCTTT.

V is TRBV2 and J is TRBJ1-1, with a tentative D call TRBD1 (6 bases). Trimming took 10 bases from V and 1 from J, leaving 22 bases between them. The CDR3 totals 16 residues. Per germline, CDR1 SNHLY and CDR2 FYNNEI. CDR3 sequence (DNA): TGTGCCACCCTACGCGTCATCTCCAGGGGGAACACTGAAGCTTTCTTT. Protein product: CATLRVISRGNTEAFF.

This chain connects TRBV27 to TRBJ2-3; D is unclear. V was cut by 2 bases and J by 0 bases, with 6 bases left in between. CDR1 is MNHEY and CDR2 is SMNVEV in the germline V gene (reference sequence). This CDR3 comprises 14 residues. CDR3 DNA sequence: TGTGCCAGCAGTTTAGGTTTCAGCACAGATACGCAGTATTTT. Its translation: CASSLGFSTDTQYF.

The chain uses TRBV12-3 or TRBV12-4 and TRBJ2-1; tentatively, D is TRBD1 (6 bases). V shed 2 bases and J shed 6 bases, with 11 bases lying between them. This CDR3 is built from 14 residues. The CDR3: CASSLNRARNEQFF. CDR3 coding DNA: TGTGCCAGCAGTTTAAACAGGGCCCGCAATGAGCAGTTCTTC.

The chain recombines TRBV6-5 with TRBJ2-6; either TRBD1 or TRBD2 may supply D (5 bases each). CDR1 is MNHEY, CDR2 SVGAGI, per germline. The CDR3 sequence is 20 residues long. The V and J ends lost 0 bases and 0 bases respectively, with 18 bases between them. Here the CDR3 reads CASSYSMIAGSRSGANVLTF. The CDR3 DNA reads TGTGCCAGCAGTTACTCGATGATTGCAGGGAGTCGCTCTGGGGCCAACGTCCTGACTTTC.

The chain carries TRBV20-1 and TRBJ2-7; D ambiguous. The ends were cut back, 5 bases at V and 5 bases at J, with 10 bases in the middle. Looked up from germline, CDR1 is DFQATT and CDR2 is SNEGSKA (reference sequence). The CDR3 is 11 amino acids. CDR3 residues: CSAPRPDEQYF. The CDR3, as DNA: TGCAGTGCTCCCCGACCGGACGAGCAGTACTTC.

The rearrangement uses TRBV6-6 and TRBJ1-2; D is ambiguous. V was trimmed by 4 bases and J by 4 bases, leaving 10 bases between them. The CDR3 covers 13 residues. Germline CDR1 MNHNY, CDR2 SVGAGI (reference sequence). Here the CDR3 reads CASSSSTGYGYTF. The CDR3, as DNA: TGTGCCAGCAGTTCGTCGACGGGCTATGGCTACACCTTC.

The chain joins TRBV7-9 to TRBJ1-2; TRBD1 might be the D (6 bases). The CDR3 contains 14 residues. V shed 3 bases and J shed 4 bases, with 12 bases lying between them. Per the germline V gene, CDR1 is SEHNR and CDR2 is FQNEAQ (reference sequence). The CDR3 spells CASSLETGGYGYTF. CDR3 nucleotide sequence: TGTGCCAGCAGCTTGGAGACAGGCGGCTATGGCTACACCTTC.

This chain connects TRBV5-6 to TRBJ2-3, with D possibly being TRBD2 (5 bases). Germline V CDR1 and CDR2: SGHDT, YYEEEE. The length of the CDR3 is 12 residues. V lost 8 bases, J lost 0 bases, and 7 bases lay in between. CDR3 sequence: CASEGSTDTQYF. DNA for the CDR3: TGTGCCAGTGAGGGTAGCACAGATACGCAGTATTTT.

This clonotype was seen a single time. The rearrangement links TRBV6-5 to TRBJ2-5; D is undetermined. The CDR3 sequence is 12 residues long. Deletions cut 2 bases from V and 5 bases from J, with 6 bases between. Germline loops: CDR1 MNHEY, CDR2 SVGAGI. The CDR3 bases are TGTGCCAGCAGTTACGGAGCGGAGACCCAGTACTTC. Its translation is CASSYGAETQYF.

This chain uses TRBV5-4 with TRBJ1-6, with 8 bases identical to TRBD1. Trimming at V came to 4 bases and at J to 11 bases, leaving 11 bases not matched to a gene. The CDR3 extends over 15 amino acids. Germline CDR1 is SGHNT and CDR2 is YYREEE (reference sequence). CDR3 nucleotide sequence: TGTGCCAGCAGCCCCGGGACAGGAGTAGAGACACCCCTCCACTTT. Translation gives CASSPGTGVETPLHF.

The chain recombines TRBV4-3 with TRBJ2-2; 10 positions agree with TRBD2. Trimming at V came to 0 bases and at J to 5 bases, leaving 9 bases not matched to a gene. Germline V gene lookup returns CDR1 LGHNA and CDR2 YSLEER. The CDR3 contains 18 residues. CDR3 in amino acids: CASSQDRPSGSYTGELFF. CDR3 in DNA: TGCGCCAGCAGCCAAGACCGGCCTAGCGGGAGTTATACCGGGGAGCTGTTTTTT.

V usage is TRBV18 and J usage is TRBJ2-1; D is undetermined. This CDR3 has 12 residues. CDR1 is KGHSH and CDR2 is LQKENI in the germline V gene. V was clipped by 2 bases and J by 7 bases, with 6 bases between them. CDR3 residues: CASSPGRNEQFF. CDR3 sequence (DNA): TGTGCCAGCTCACCAGGAAGGAATGAGCAGTTCTTC.

The CDR3 sequence is CSVEGLAGGQYQTASSYNEQFF. The CDR3 coding sequence is TGCAGCGTTGAGGGACTAGCGGGGGGGCAATACCAAACTGCGAGCTCCTACAATGAGCAGTTCTTC. This rearrangement joins TRBV29-1 to TRBJ2-1; 16 bases align to TRBD2. Germline CDR1 reads SQVTM; CDR2 reads ANQGSEA. This CDR3 contains 22 residues. V was pared by 3 bases and J by 0 bases, with 17 bases of the junction left unmatched.

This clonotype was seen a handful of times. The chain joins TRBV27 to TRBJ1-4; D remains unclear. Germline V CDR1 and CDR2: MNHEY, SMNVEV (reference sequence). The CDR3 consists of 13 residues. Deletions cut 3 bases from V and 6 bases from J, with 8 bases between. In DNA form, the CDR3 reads TGTGCCAGCAGTTTGGTGATGTATGAAAAACTGTTTTTT. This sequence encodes CASSLVMYEKLFF.

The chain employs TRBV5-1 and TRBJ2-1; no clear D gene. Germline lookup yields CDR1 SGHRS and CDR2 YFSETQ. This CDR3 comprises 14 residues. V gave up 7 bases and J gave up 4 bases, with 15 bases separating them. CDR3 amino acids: CASAPAYKYNEQFF. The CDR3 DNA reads TGCGCCAGCGCCCCAGCGTACAAATACAATGAGCAGTTCTTC.

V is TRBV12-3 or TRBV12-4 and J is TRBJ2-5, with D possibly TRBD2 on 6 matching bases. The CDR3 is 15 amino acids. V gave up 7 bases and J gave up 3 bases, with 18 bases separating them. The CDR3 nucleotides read TGTGCCAGCACTCCCCGGTCGCGGGGCGAAGAGACCCAGTACTTC. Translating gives CASTPRSRGEETQYF.